Below, 16 T cell receptor beta chains from the same sample are listed, as sequenced in a study of post-analysis software for immune sequencing data. Their recognized antigens are unknown. Study results and limitations: Roughly five TRBV segments were significantly more frequent in patients than in controls. TRBV5-6, TRBV5-1 and TRBV20-1 were among these segments.

cDNA libraries for TCR beta contained unique molecular identifiers. TCRdb used MiXCR to reprocess the PCR reads, holding one entry per CDR3 protein. The table includes a few hundred thousand distinct CDR3 sequences, 45% detected once. Sequencing used blood. Every receptor here comes from a girl aged 10-17 years with multiple sclerosis.

The sample holds a few counts of this clonotype. At one of its ends the junction is not consistent with the germline gene, which may arise from a read error. V is TRBV20-1 and J is TRBJ2-7; D remains unclear. Judging by the DNA end, TRBJ2-5 fits better; the J call may be wrong. Per germline, CDR1 DFQATT and CDR2 SNEGSKA (reference sequence). The CDR3 covers 13 residues. CDR3 bases: TGTAGTGCTATGGGCGGTCGGCCGGAGACCCAGTACTTC. Its protein product is CSAMGGRPETQYF.

The V and J genes are TRBV12-3 or TRBV12-4 and TRBJ1-5, with TRBD1 as a possible D gene (5 bases). This CDR3 spans 16 amino acids. V lost 2 bases, J lost 0 bases, and 11 bases lay in between. As DNA, the CDR3 is TGTGCCAGCAGTTTAAGGAGCAGGGATAGCAATCAGCCCCAGCATTTT. Its protein is CASSLRSRDSNQPQHF.

The CDR3 nucleotides are TGTGCCAGCAGGGACCCCCTCTCCTACGAGCAGTACTTC. It specifies CASRDPLSYEQYF. This chain joins TRBV6-5 and TRBJ2-7, with D uncertain. CDR1 is MNHEY and CDR2 is SVGAGI in the germline V gene. Between the trimmed V and J ends, which lost 6 bases and 0 bases, there was a span of 9 bases. CDR3 length: 13 amino acids.

V usage is TRBV7-2 and J usage is TRBJ2-6; TRBD1 matches 7 bases. The CDR3 loop spans 18 amino acids. Germline values: CDR1 SGHTA, CDR2 FQGNSA. The trim removed 1 base at V and 0 bases at J, leaving 6 bases unmatched. The CDR3 bases are TGTGCCAGCAGCTTAGTTGCACAGGGGATCTCTGGGGCCAACGTCCTGACTTTC. This encodes CASSLVAQGISGANVLTF.

The V call is TRBV27, the J call TRBJ2-7, with 7 bases identical to TRBD2. The CDR3 loop spans 15 amino acids. V was pared by 1 base and J by 5 bases, with 8 bases of the junction left unmatched. The germline CDR1 and CDR2 sequences are MNHEY and SMNVEV (reference sequence). CDR3 amino acids: CASSLYGGSKNEQYF. CDR3 nucleotide sequence: TGTGCCAGCAGTTTATATGGCGGGAGTAAGAACGAGCAGTACTTC.

This clonotype was seen a single time. Germline and junction disagree at one end, which may indicate a read error. The V and J genes are TRBV29-1 and TRBJ2-7, with D uncertain. This CDR3 is built from 12 residues. CDR1 SQVTM and CDR2 ANQGSEA come from the germline V gene. The CDR3 DNA reads TGCAGCGTTGGAGAGCCCTCCTACGAGCGGTACTTC. Its protein product is CSVGEPSYERYF.

This clonotype was seen only a few times. The chain recombines TRBV5-1 with TRBJ2-1; 10 bases line up with TRBD2. The CDR3 has 15 residues. Germline loops: CDR1 SGHRS, CDR2 YFSETQ. Trimming at V came to 3 bases and at J to 6 bases, leaving 6 bases not matched to a gene. Here the CDR3 reads CASSSPGLASNEQFF. In DNA, the CDR3 is TGCGCCAGCAGCTCTCCGGGACTAGCGAGCAATGAGCAGTTCTTC.

In this sample, this clonotype turned up a few times. The chain recombines TRBV21-1 with TRBJ2-6; the table's D call, TRBD1, was not checked against the DNA. TRBV21-1 is a documented pseudogene. The CDR3 has 17 residues. The CDR3, as DNA: TGTGCCAGCAGCAATGGCAGGGTAACCTCTGGGGCCAACGTCCTGACTTTC. It codes for CASSNGRVTSGANVLTF.

This clonotype was picked up one time. Written as DNA, the CDR3 is TGTGCCTGGAGTCCGGGGCACAATGAGCAGTTCTTC. Amino acids: CAWSPGHNEQFF. The V and J genes are TRBV30 and TRBJ2-1; the D call may be TRBD1 or TRBD2 (5 bases each). V shed 2 bases and J shed 5 bases, with 7 bases lying between them. This CDR3 spans 12 amino acids. Germline V CDR1 and CDR2: GTSNPN, SVGIG (reference sequence).

This chain uses TRBV6-5 with TRBJ2-1; D unresolved. Trimming cost V 9 bases and J 4 bases, with 19 bases left between them. CDR3 length equals 15 residues. Germline CDR1 is MNHEY and CDR2 is SVGAGI. CDR3 residues: CASAQAQDGYNEQFF. CDR3 bases: TGTGCCAGTGCGCAGGCCCAGGACGGATACAATGAGCAGTTCTTC.

The sample holds a few counts of this clonotype. This rearrangement joins TRBV20-1 to TRBJ2-7; TRBD2 aligns across 10 bases. Per the germline V gene, CDR1 is DFQATT and CDR2 is SNEGSKA (reference sequence). The CDR3 covers 14 residues. With V trimmed by 6 bases and J by 6 bases, 11 bases remained unmatched. The chain's CDR3 is CSARTGLAEVEQYF. The CDR3 DNA reads TGCAGTGCCAGAACCGGACTAGCGGAGGTCGAGCAGTACTTC.

This clonotype has only a few counts. The V and J genes are TRBV20-1 and TRBJ2-7; 9 bases map to TRBD1. Germline V lookup: CDR1 DFQATT, CDR2 SNEGSKA (reference sequence). CDR3 size: 14 residues. J gave up 7 bases and V 3 bases, and 10 bases lay outside the gene matches. The CDR3 spells CSASGTGFLVEQYF. CDR3 nucleotide sequence: TGCAGTGCTAGCGGGACAGGGTTTTTGGTGGAGCAGTACTTC.

The V gene is TRBV5-6, the J gene TRBJ2-7, with D unclear. CDR1 SGHDT and CDR2 YYEEEE come from the germline V gene. The CDR3 is made up of 16 amino acids. Trimming shortened V by 0 bases and J by 0 bases, and 13 bases separated the two germline ends. The CDR3 DNA follows: TGTGCCAGCAGCTTGGTGGGCGGCGACCACTCCTACGAGCAGTACTTC. Protein product: CASSLVGGDHSYEQYF.

This rearrangement joins TRBV15 to TRBJ2-3; the match to TRBD2 covers 7 bases. The junction had 8 bases not matched to a gene; V was cut back by 0 bases and J by 5 bases. The CDR3 extends over 16 amino acids. Germline lookup yields CDR1 LNHNV and CDR2 YYDKDF (reference sequence). CDR3 in amino acids: CATSREREPSGDTQYF. CDR3 DNA: TGTGCCACCAGCAGAGAGCGGGAGCCCTCAGGAGATACGCAGTATTTT. Complete variable domain (other parts from reference TRBV15 and TRBJ2-3): DAMVIQNPRYQVTQFGKPVTLSCSQTLNHNVMYWYQQKSSQAPKLLFHYYDKDFNNEADTPDNFQSRRPNTSFCFLDIRSPGLGDTAMYLCATSREREPSGDTQYFGPGTRLTVL.

This clonotype was recorded once. This chain joins TRBV29-1 and TRBJ1-4; TRBD1 might be the D (5 bases). The germline CDR1 and CDR2 sequences are SQVTM and ANQGSEA. The length of the CDR3 is 14 residues. The V gene lost 7 bases and the J gene lost 0 bases, with 12 bases spanning the gap. CDR3 bases: TGCAGCGCTGGGACCGACGCAACTAATGAAAAACTGTTTTTT. Residues: CSAGTDATNEKLFF.

The V call is TRBV20-1, the J call TRBJ2-5; D might be TRBD2 (6 bases). Germline V gene sequence: CDR1 DFQATT, CDR2 SNEGSKA (reference sequence). CDR3 size: 13 residues. V was trimmed by 6 bases and J by 1 base, leaving 12 bases between them. CDR3 sequence reads: CSASPGLQETQYF. Here the CDR3 DNA reads TGCAGTGCCTCCCCGGGACTCCAAGAGACCCAGTACTTC.